This TCR beta chain originates from a study of response to subunit inactivated influenza vaccine. The study's findings and limits: Researchers suggested that each seasonal influenza vaccination recruits few new T cells.

Remarks on this clonotype: Its antigen is undetermined. A much bigger clone sits one base away, suggesting this may be a read error.

Germline V gene lookup returns CDR1 SGHVS and CDR2 FQNEAQ. The CDR3 spans 18 residues. V lost 0 bases, J lost 3 bases, and 18 bases lay in between. TCRdb re-derived calls from the RT-PCR reads in MiXCR, one entry per CDR3 protein. The table records 650,000 to 850,000 distinct CDR3 sequences, roughly 13% of them present only once. The V gene is TRBV7-8, the J gene TRBJ2-1; D gene unclear. This sample comprised PBMCs from blood, obtained around 15 days before vaccination. The origin of this receptor is a middle-aged man who received an inactivated influenza vaccine. The CDR3 reads CASSLARVLGVYYNEQFF. CDR3 DNA sequence: TGTGCCAGCAGCTTAGCGCGAGTCTTGGGTGTATACTACAATGAGCAGTTCTTC.